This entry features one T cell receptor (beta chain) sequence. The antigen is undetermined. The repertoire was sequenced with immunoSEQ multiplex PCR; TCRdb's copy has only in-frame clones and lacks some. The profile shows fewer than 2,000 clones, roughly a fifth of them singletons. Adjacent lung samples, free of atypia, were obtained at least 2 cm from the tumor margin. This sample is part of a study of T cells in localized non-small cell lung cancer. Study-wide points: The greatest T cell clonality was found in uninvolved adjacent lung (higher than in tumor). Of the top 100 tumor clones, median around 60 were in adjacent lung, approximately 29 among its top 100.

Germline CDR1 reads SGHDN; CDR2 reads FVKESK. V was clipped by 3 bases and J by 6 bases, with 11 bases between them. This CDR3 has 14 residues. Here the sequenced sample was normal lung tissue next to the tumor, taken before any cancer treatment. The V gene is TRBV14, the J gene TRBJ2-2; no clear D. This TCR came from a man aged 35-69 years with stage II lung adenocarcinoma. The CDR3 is CASSQIVGPGELFF. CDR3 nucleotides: TGTGCCAGCAGCCAGATCGTAGGGCCCGGGGAGCTGTTTTTT.